This T cell receptor beta chain originates from a study of metastatic and nonmetastatic thyroid tumors. Looking at the study overall: Repertoire comparison spanned blood and tumor or nodule tissue of malignant and benign thyroid patients.

With MiXCR, TCRdb reprocessed the PCR reads. The sample carries 43,000 or so clones, around 15% recorded once. The length of the CDR3 is 15 residues. V lost 0 bases to trimming and J lost 5 bases, with 14 bases between them. The germline V gene has CDR1 DFQATT and CDR2 SNEGSKA (reference sequence). There were no patients who had received any treatment before thyroid surgery. Material: blood. The gene calls are TRBV20-1 and TRBJ2-1; D gene uncertain. This clonotype was obtained from a female donor with papillary thyroid cancer or a benign thyroid nodule (not recorded which). Some clones in this sample may be carry-over from other donors' samples. CDR3 loop: CSARDNISPDNEQFF. CDR3 coding DNA: TGCAGTGCTAGAGATAACATTAGCCCGGACAATGAGCAGTTCTTC.